The 26 T cell receptor beta chains listed next were all sequenced from one sample in a study of shared clonotypes between healthy human individuals (dated by TCRdb to about 2020). The library relied on the immunoSEQ multiplex PCR assay. This immuneACCESS table, as held by TCRdb, lists in-frame sequences with V and J called but not all clones. Of the missing ones, under half trace to an unresolved V gene in checked studies; the others have no known cause. Counted in this sample were 150,000 to 200,000 clones; 65% to 80% of them appeared once. The biggest ten clones account for about 10% of the sample. Sequenced: memory CD4+ T cells sorted from blood. What the cell subset or site label conveys for this sample: CD45RA-negative fraction. These TCRs come from a man aged 25-45 years in good health.

The rearrangement links TRBV18 to TRBJ1-1; possible D gene TRBD1, 5 bases. This CDR3 has 16 amino acids. From germline, CDR1 is KGHSH and CDR2 LQKENI. The V gene lost 3 bases and the J gene lost 1 base, with 15 bases spanning the gap. CDR3 protein: CASSPRPAGRNTEAFF. The CDR3 DNA reads as TGTGCCAGCTCACCTCGTCCAGCAGGGAGGAACACTGAAGCTTTCTTT.

The genes are TRBV29-1 and TRBJ1-2; no definite D call. Germline CDR1 is SQVTM and CDR2 is ANQGSEA. V was cut by 4 bases and J by 5 bases, with 17 bases left in between. This CDR3 has 14 amino acids. In DNA form, the CDR3 reads TGCAGCGTTGCCGGGAACACCCCTTCATATGGCTACACCTTC. This sequence encodes CSVAGNTPSYGYTF.

V usage is TRBV5-1 and J usage is TRBJ2-4; D remains ambiguous. The CDR3 runs to 15 residues. The V gene's germline CDR1 is SGHRS and CDR2 YFSETQ. Trimming cost V 0 bases and J 7 bases, with 14 bases left between them. CDR3 coding DNA: TGCGCCAGCAGCTTGGTGGGTGGAAGCGTGAACATTCAGTACTTC. This translates into CASSLVGGSVNIQYF.

This sequence joins TRBV9 and TRBJ2-5; D unresolved. The CDR3 contains 14 residues. V dropped 0 bases and J dropped 5 bases, with 11 bases sitting between them. CDR1 and CDR2 (germline): SGDLS, YYNGEE. CDR3 nucleotides: TGTGCCAGCAGCGTAGATGTGGGCGCGGAGACCCAGTACTTC. Residues: CASSVDVGAETQYF.

This sequence joins TRBV7-9 and TRBJ2-7; maybe TRBD1 (5 bases). Germline assignment: CDR1 SEHNR and CDR2 FQNEAQ (reference sequence). V gave up 5 bases and J gave up 0 bases, with 14 bases separating them. The length of the CDR3 is 15 residues. CDR3 sequence: CASSNPGQSSYEQYF. The CDR3 DNA is TGTGCCAGCAGCAACCCAGGGCAGAGCTCCTACGAGCAGTACTTC.

In regard to this clone: A far larger clone is a single base away, which makes a read error likely. The chain employs TRBV6-1 and TRBJ2-7, with D possibly TRBD1 on 5 matching bases. Germline assignment: CDR1 MNHNS and CDR2 SASEGT. Trimming pared 6 bases from V and 3 bases from J, leaving 6 bases between. The CDR3 length is 11 residues. The CDR3 DNA follows: TGTGCCAGCAGGGACAACTACGAGCAGTACTTC. Amino acids: CASRDNYEQYF.

The chain has TRBV7-6 and TRBJ1-2; 7 bases agree with TRBD1. The V gene's germline CDR1 is SGHVS and CDR2 FNYEAQ. The CDR3 length is 13 residues. The junction had 2 bases not matched to a gene; V was cut back by 3 bases and J by 4 bases. The CDR3 loop reads CASSLPGGYGYTF. The DNA of the CDR3 is TGTGCCAGCAGCTTGCCAGGGGGCTATGGCTACACCTTC.

This clone appeared once. The V gene is TRBV19, the J gene TRBJ2-7, with 9 bases matching TRBD2. The CDR3 spans 14 residues. Germline V lookup: CDR1 LNHDA, CDR2 SQIVND (reference sequence). The V gene end was trimmed by 4 bases and the J gene end by 3 bases; junction bases not matched to a gene: 4. CDR3 coding DNA: TGTGCCAGTAGTACTCCTAGCGGGGACTACGAGCAGTACTTC. It yields the protein CASSTPSGDYEQYF. Together with reference TRBV19 and TRBJ2-7, the CDR3 gives the full variable domain: DGGITQSPKYLFRKEGQNVTLSCEQNLNHDAMYWYRQDPGQGLRLIYYSQIVNDFQKGDIAEGYSVSREKKESFPLTVTSAQKNPTAFYLCASSTPSGDYEQYFGPGTRLTVT.

This rearrangement joins TRBV6-1 to TRBJ2-7; 8 bases align to TRBD2. The V gene's germline CDR1 is MNHNS and CDR2 SASEGT. Trimming cost V 0 bases and J 3 bases; bases outside gene matches: 4. The CDR3 contains 15 residues. This chain's CDR3 is CASSEATRGGYEQYF. Written as DNA, the CDR3 is TGTGCCAGCAGTGAAGCGACCCGGGGGGGCTACGAGCAGTACTTC.

The chain recombines TRBV5-5 with TRBJ2-7, with D perhaps matching TRBD1 or TRBD2 (5 bases each). CDR1 is SGHKS, CDR2 YYEKEE, per germline (reference sequence). Trimming cost V 4 bases and J 4 bases, with 15 bases left between them. The CDR3 contains 14 residues. CDR3 protein: CASSEGPYIYEQYF. DNA of the CDR3: TGTGCCAGCAGCGAGGGACCGTATATATACGAGCAGTACTTC.

The chain is built from TRBV5-4 and TRBJ1-4, with D perhaps TRBD1 (5 bases). V lost 5 bases, J lost 8 bases, and 16 bases lay in between. CDR3 length: 14 residues. Germline loops: CDR1 SGHNT, CDR2 YYREEE (reference sequence). The DNA of the CDR3 is TGTGCCAGCAGTCCAGGGCGGCAGGGAGAAAAACTGTTTTTT. Translating it yields CASSPGRQGEKLFF.

The rearrangement links TRBV6-5 to TRBJ1-2; 7 positions agree with TRBD1. This CDR3 is 15 amino acids long. Trimming removed 5 bases from V and 5 bases from J; junction bases left unmatched: 11. Germline-derived CDR1 and CDR2 are MNHEY and SVGAGI. CDR3 protein: CASSGGQVHGYGYTF. For the CDR3, the DNA is TGTGCCAGCAGTGGTGGACAGGTCCACGGATATGGCTACACCTTC.

The CDR3 sequence is CASSLDRGHEQFF. CDR3 nucleotides: TGTGCCAGCAGCTTGGACAGGGGGCATGAGCAGTTCTTC. The rearrangement joins TRBV5-8 to TRBJ2-1; 9 nucleotides match TRBD1. Germline trimming cut 0 bases from V and 8 bases from J; bases unmatched to any gene: 0. CDR3 length: 13 amino acids. Germline CDR1 SGHTS, CDR2 YDEGEE.

The chain carries TRBV4-1 and TRBJ2-7, with D tentatively TRBD1 (5 bases). CDR3 length equals 15 residues. The V gene's germline CDR1 is MGHRA and CDR2 YSYEKL. V was shortened by 5 bases and J by 0 bases, with 14 bases between the two germline ends. The CDR3 region is CASSFQGDSSYEQYF. The CDR3, as DNA: TGCGCCAGCAGCTTCCAAGGAGACAGCTCCTACGAGCAGTACTTC.

This chain connects TRBV4-3 to TRBJ2-5; the match to TRBD2 covers 10 bases. The CDR3 is made up of 15 amino acids. After removal of 5 bases from V and 5 bases from J, the junction contained 8 bases not matched to a gene. Germline CDR1 is LGHNA and CDR2 is YSLEER. In DNA, the CDR3 is TGCGCCAGCAGCTTGGGACTAGCGAGGGGGGAGACCCAGTACTTC. Encoded protein: CASSLGLARGETQYF.

V is TRBV28 and J is TRBJ1-5; a weak D match, TRBD1 (5 bases). Trimming shortened V by 6 bases and J by 5 bases, and 14 bases separated the two germline ends. Germline CDR1 and CDR2: MDHEN and SYDVKM. CDR3 length: 14 amino acids. The CDR3 region has the DNA TGTGCCAGCAGATCAGGGACGGTAGATCAGCCCCAGCATTTT. Its protein is CASRSGTVDQPQHF.

The rearrangement links TRBV27 to TRBJ2-5; a possible D gene is TRBD2 (5 bases). V lost 3 bases and J lost 5, with 10 bases in between. The germline V gene encodes CDR1 MNHEY and CDR2 SMNVEV (reference sequence). The CDR3 is made up of 13 amino acids. DNA of the CDR3: TGTGCCAGCAGTTTTGATAGGGAGGAGACCCAGTACTTC. Its protein product is CASSFDREETQYF.

The chain employs TRBV19 and TRBJ2-6, with TRBD1 identical over 9 bases. Germline V gene lookup returns CDR1 LNHDA and CDR2 SQIVND (reference sequence). This CDR3 region has 16 residues. J gave up 4 bases and V 6 bases, and 7 bases lay outside the gene matches. The chain's CDR3 is CASSGDRERGANVLTF. In nucleotides, the CDR3 is TGTGCCAGTAGCGGGGACAGGGAGAGGGGGGCCAACGTCCTGACTTTC.

The chain uses TRBV7-2 and TRBJ2-5; 11 bases fit TRBD1. The CDR3 runs to 15 residues. With 5 bases clipped from V and 5 bases from J, the junction kept 7 bases outside the gene matches. The germline V gene has CDR1 SGHTA and CDR2 FQGNSA. CDR3 region: CASSPQDRGRETQYF. CDR3 in DNA: TGTGCCAGCAGCCCACAGGACAGGGGGCGGGAGACCCAGTACTTC.

J is TRBJ2-5 and V is TRBV2; 7 bases are a match to TRBD2. V lost 6 bases, J lost 10 bases, and 8 bases stayed unmatched. There are 12 residues in the CDR3. From germline, CDR1 is SNHLY and CDR2 FYNNEI. The CDR3, as DNA: TGTGCCAGCAGCCTTTATGGGGGGGGCCAGTACTTC. It translates to CASSLYGGGQYF.

This clone came up a few times. The V gene is TRBV2, the J gene TRBJ2-1; no clear D. Per germline, CDR1 SNHLY and CDR2 FYNNEI. V lost 5 bases to trimming and J lost 3 bases, with 17 bases between them. This CDR3 has 16 amino acids. The CDR3 DNA reads TGTGCCAGCAGTTCGTGGACCGGTCCCTACTACAATGAGCAGTTCTTC. Protein sequence: CASSSWTGPYYNEQFF.

The chain joins TRBV5-1 to TRBJ1-1, with a weak D call TRBD1 (6 bases). V gave up 2 bases and J gave up 0 bases, with 14 bases separating them. Germline V gives CDR1 SGHRS, CDR2 YFSETQ. The CDR3 has 16 residues. This CDR3 reads CASSFLQGGVNTEAFF. CDR3 nucleotide sequence: TGCGCCAGCAGCTTCCTACAGGGAGGAGTGAACACTGAAGCTTTCTTT.

A word on this clone: This CDR3 is also generated by other DNA sequences in the sample. The J gene is TRBJ1-4, the V gene TRBV30; D not resolved. The CDR3 is 14 amino acids. V shed 0 bases and J shed 4 bases, with 9 bases lying between them. The V gene's germline CDR1 is GTSNPN and CDR2 SVGIG (reference sequence). As DNA, the CDR3 is TGTGCCTGGAGTGTAGGCGGTAATAATGAAAAACTGTTTTTT. Its translation is CAWSVGGNNEKLFF.

The rearrangement links TRBV6-1 to TRBJ2-2, with 8 positions matching TRBD2. Germline V CDR1 and CDR2: MNHNS, SASEGT. Trimming cost V 2 bases and J 5 bases; bases outside gene matches: 7. CDR3 length equals 16 residues. The CDR3 region is CASSERSGRRTGELFF. CDR3 coding DNA: TGTGCCAGCAGTGAACGGAGCGGGAGAAGGACCGGGGAGCTGTTTTTT.

J is TRBJ2-7 and V is TRBV28, with 9 nucleotides matching TRBD1. V lost 9 bases, J lost 0 bases, and 3 bases stayed unmatched. This CDR3 has 13 amino acids. CDR1 is MDHEN and CDR2 is SYDVKM in the germline V gene. CDR3 residues: CASRTGDSYEQYF. DNA of the CDR3: TGTGCCAGTCGGACAGGGGACTCCTACGAGCAGTACTTC.

This clone was observed a single time. This CDR3 is also generated by other DNA sequences in the sample. This chain links TRBV5-1 with TRBJ2-3; D remains ambiguous. V gave up 5 bases and J gave up 0 bases, with 13 bases separating them. This CDR3 is built from 15 residues. In germline, CDR1 is SGHRS, CDR2 YFSETQ. The CDR3 DNA is TGCGCCAGCAGTCTTGGGCAAACTAGCACAGATACGCAGTATTTT. Its protein product is CASSLGQTSTDTQYF.